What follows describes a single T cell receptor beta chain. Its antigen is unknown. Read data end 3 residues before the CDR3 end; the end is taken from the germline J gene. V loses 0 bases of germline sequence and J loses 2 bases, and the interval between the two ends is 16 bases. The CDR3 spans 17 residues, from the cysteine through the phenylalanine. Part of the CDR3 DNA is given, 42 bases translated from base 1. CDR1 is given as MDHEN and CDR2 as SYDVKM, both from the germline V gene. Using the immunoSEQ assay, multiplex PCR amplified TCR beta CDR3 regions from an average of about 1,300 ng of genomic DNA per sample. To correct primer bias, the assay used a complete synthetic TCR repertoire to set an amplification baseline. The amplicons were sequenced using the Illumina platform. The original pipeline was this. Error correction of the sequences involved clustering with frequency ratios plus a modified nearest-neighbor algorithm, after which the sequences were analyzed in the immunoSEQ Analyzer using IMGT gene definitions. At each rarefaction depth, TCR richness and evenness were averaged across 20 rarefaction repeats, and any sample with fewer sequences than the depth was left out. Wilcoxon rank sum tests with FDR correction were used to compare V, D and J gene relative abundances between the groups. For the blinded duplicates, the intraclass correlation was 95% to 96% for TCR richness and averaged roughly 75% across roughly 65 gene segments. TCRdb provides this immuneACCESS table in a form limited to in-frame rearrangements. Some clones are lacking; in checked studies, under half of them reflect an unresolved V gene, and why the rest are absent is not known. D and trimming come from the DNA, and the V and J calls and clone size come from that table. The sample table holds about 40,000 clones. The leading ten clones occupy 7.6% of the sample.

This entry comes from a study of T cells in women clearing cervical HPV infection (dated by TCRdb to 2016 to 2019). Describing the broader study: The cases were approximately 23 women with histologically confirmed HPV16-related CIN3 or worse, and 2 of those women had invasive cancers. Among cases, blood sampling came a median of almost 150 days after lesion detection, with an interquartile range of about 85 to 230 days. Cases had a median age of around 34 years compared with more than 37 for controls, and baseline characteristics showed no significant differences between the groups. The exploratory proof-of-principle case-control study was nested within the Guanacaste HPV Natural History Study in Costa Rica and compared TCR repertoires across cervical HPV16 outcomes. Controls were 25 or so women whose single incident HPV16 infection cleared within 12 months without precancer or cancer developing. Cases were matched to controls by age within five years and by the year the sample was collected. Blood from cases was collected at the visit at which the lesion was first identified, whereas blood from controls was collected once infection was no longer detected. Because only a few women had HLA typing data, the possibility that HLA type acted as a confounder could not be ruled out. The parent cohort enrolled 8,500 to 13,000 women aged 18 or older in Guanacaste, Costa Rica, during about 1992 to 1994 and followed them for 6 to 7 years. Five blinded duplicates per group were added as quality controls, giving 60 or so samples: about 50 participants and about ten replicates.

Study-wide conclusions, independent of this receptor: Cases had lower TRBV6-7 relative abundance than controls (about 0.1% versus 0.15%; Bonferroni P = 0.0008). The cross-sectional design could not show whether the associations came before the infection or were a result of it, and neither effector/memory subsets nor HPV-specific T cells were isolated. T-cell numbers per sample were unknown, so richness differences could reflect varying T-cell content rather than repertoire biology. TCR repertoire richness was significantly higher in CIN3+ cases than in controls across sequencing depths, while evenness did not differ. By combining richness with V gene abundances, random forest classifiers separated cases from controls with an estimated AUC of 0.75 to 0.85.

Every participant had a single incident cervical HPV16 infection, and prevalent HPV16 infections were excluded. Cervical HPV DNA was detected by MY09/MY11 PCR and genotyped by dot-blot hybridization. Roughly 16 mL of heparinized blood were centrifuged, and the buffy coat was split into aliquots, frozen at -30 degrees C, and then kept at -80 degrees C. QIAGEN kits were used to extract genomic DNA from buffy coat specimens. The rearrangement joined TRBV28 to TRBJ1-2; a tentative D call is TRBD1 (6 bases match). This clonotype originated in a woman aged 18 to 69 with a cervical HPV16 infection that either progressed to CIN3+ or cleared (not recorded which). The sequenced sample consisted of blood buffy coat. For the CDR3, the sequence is CASSLWDSGITNYGYTF. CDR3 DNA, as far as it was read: TGTGCCAGCAGTTTATGGGACAGTGGGATTACAAACTATGGC.